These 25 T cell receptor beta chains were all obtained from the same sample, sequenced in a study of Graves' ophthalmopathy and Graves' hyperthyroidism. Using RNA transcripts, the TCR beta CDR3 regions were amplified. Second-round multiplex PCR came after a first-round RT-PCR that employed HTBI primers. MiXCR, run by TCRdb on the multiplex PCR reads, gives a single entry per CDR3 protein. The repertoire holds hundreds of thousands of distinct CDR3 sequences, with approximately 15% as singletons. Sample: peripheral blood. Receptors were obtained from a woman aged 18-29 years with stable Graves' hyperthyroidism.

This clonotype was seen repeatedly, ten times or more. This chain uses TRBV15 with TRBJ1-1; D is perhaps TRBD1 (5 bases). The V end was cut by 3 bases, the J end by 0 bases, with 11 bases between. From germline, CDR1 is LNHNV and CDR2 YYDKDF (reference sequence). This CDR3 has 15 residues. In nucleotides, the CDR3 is TGTGCCACCAGCAGTGCAGACAGTATGAACACTGAAGCTTTCTTT. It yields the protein CATSSADSMNTEAFF.

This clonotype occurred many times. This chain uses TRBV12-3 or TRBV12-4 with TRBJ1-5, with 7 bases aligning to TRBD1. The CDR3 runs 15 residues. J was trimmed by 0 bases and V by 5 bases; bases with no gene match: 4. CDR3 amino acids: CASSPGQVSNQPQHF. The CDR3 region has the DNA TGTGCCAGCAGTCCAGGACAGGTTAGCAATCAGCCCCAGCATTTT.

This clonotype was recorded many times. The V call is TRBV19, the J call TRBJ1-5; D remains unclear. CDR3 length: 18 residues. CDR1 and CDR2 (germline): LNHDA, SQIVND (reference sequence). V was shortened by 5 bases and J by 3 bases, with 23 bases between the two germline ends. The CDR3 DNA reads TGTGCCAGTAGTCTTATTTTTGGGGTTCCTATGCCCAATCAGCCCCAGCATTTT. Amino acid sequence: CASSLIFGVPMPNQPQHF. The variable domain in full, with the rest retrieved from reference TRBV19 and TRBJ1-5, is DGGITQSPKYLFRKEGQNVTLSCEQNLNHDAMYWYRQDPGQGLRLIYYSQIVNDFQKGDIAEGYSVSREKKESFPLTVTSAQKNPTAFYLCASSLIFGVPMPNQPQHFGDGTRLSIL.

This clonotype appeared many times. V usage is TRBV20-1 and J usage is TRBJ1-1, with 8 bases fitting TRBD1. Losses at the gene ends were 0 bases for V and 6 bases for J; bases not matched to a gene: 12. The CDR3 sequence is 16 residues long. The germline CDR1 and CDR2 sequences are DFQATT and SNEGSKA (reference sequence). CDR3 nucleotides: TGCAGTGCTAGAGATGGGAGGACAGGGTTGTATTCTGAAGCTTTCTTT. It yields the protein CSARDGRTGLYSEAFF.

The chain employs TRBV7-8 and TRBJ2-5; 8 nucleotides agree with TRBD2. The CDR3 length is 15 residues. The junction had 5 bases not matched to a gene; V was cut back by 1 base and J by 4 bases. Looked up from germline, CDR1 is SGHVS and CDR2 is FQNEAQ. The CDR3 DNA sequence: TGTGCCAGCAGCTTAGTAGTCCTAGCGGGAGAGACCCAGTACTTC. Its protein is CASSLVVLAGETQYF.

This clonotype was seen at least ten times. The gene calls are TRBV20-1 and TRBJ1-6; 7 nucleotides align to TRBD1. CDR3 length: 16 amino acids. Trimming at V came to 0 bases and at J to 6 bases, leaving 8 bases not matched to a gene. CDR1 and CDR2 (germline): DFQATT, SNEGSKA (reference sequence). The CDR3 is CSARDLGAGGNSPLHF. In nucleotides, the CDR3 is TGCAGTGCTAGAGATCTAGGGGCAGGGGGTAATTCACCCCTCCACTTT.

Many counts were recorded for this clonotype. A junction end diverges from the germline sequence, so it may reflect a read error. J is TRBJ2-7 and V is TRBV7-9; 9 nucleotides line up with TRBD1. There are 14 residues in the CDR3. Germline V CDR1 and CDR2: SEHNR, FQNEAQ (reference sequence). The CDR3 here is CVSSFLGQGAEQYF. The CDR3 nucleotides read TGTGTCAGCAGCTTCTTGGGACAGGGCGCGGAGCAGTACTTC. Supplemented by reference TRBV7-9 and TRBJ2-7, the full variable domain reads DTGVSQNPRHKITKRGQNVTFRCDPISEHNRLYWYRQTLGQGPEFLTYFQNEAQLEKSRLLSDRFSAERPKGSFSTLEIQRTEQGDSAMYLCVSSFLGQGAEQYFGPGTRLTVT.

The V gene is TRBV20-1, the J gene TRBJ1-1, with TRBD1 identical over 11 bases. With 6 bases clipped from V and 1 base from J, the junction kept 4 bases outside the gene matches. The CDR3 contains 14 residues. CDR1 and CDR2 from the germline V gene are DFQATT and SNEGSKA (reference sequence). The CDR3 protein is CSARTGGGNTEAFF. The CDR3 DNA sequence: TGCAGTGCCAGGACAGGGGGCGGGAACACTGAAGCTTTCTTT.

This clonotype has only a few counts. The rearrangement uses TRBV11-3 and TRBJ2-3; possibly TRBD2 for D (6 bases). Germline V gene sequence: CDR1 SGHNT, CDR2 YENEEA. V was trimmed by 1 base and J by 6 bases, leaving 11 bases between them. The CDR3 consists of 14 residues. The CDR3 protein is CASSLGTSGDTQYF. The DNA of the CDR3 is TGTGCCAGCAGCTTAGGGACAAGCGGGGATACGCAGTATTTT.

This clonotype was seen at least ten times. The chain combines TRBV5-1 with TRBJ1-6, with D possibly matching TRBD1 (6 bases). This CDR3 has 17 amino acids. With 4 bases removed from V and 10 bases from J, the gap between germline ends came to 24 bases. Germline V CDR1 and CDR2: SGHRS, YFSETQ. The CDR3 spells CASSPGWGSQGYSPLHF. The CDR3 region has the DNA TGCGCCAGCAGCCCGGGATGGGGGAGCCAGGGGTACTCACCCCTCCACTTT. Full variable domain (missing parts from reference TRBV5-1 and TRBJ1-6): KAGVTQTPRYLIKTRGQQVTLSCSPISGHRSVSWYQQTPGQGLQFLFEYFSETQRNKGNFPGRFSGRQFSNSRSEMNVSTLELGDSALYLCASSPGWGSQGYSPLHFGNGTRLTVT.

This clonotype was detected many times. This CDR3 is CASSFGGGARGKNIQYF. CDR3 DNA: TGTGCCAGCAGTTTCGGAGGGGGGGCGCGGGGCAAAAACATTCAGTACTTC. The chain carries TRBV28 and TRBJ2-4; D might be TRBD2 (7 bases). CDR3 length equals 17 residues. The V end was cut by 3 bases, the J end by 3 bases, with 18 bases between. CDR1 MDHEN and CDR2 SYDVKM come from the germline V gene.

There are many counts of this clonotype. This chain's CDR3 is CASSPRQAVATEAFF. CDR3 bases: TGTGCCAGCAGCCCAAGACAGGCGGTTGCCACTGAAGCTTTCTTT. The gene calls are TRBV13 and TRBJ1-1; the D gene is possibly TRBD1 (6 bases). The CDR3 loop spans 15 amino acids. Germline V CDR1 and CDR2: PRHDT, FYEKMQ (reference sequence). V lost 5 bases and J 4 bases, leaving 17 bases between the germline ends.

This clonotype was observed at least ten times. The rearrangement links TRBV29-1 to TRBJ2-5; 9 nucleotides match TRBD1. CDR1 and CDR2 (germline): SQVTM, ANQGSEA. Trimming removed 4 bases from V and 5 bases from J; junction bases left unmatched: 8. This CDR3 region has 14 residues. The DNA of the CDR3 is TGCAGCGTTGGCCTGACAGGGGGTAGTGAGACCCAGTACTTC. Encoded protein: CSVGLTGGSETQYF. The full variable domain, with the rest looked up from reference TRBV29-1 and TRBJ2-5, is SAVISQKPSRDICQRGTSLTIQCQVDSQVTMMFWYRQQPGQSLTLIATANQGSEATYESGFVIDKFPISRPNLTFSTLTVSNMSPEDSSIYLCSVGLTGGSETQYFGPGTRLLVL.

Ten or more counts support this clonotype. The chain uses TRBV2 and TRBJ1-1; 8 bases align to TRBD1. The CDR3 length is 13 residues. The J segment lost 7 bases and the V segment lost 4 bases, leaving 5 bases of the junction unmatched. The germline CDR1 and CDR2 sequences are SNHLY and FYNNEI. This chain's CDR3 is CASSGAQGVEAFF. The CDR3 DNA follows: TGTGCCAGCAGTGGAGCACAGGGGGTTGAAGCTTTCTTT.

CDR3 loop: CASSLAGSTGAKNIQYF. In DNA form, the CDR3 reads TGTGCCAGCAGCTTAGCCGGGTCAACGGGGGCCAAAAACATTCAGTACTTC. The J gene is TRBJ2-4, the V gene TRBV7-9, with D maybe TRBD2 (5 bases). This CDR3 comprises 17 residues. Germline assignment: CDR1 SEHNR and CDR2 FQNEAQ (reference sequence). Trimming stripped 0 bases from V and 1 base from J, with 13 bases between.

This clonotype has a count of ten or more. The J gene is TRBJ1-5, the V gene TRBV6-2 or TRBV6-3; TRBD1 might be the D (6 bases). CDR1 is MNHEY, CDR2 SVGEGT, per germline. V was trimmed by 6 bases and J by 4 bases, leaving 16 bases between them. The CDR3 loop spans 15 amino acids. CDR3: CASSTGQKINQPQHF. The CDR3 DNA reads TGTGCCAGCAGCACCGGACAGAAGATTAATCAGCCCCAGCATTTT.

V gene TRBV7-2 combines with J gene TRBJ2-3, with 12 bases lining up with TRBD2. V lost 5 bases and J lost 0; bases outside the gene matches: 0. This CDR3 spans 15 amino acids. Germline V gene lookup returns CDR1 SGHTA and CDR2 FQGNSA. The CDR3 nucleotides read TGTGCCAGCAGCACTAGCGGGGGGAGCACAGATACGCAGTATTTT. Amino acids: CASSTSGGSTDTQYF.

The CDR3 protein is CASSATFNTEAFF. DNA of the CDR3: TGTGCCAGCAGCGCAACCTTTAACACTGAAGCTTTCTTT. V and J are TRBV28 and TRBJ1-1; no firm D call. CDR1 is MDHEN and CDR2 is SYDVKM in the germline V gene. The CDR3 is 13 residues long. The V end lost 6 bases, the J end lost 2 bases, and 10 bases lay between the germline ends. Looking up the rest from reference TRBV28 and TRBJ1-1 gives the full variable domain: DVKVTQSSRYLVKRTGEKVFLECVQDMDHENMFWYRQDPGLGLRLIYFSYDVKMKEKGDIPEGYSVSREKKERFSLILESASTNQTSMYLCASSATFNTEAFFGQGTRLTVV.

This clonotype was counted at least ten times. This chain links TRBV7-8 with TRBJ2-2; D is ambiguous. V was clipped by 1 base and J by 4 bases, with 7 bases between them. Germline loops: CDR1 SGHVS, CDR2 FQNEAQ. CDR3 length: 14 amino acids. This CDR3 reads CASSLGSPTGELFF. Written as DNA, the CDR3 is TGTGCCAGCAGCTTAGGGTCCCCCACCGGGGAGCTGTTTTTT.

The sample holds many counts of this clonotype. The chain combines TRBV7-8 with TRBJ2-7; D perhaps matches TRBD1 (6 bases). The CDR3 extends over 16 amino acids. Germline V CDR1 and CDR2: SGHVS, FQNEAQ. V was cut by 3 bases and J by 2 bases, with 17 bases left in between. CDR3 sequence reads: CASSFYRVGLPYEQYF. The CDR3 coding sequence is TGTGCCAGCAGCTTCTACAGGGTGGGTCTCCCCTACGAGCAGTACTTC.

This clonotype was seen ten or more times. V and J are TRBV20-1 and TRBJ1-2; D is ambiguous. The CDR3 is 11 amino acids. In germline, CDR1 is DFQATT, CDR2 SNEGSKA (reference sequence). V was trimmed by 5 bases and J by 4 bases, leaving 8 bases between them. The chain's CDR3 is CSAGGRYGYTF. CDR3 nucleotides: TGCAGTGCTGGCGGTCGCTATGGCTACACCTTC.

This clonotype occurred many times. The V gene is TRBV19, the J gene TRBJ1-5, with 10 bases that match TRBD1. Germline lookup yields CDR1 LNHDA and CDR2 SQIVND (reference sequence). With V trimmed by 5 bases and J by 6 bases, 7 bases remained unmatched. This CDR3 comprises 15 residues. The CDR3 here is CASSFRTGGVQPQHF. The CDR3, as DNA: TGTGCCAGTAGTTTCAGGACAGGGGGTGTTCAGCCCCAGCATTTT.

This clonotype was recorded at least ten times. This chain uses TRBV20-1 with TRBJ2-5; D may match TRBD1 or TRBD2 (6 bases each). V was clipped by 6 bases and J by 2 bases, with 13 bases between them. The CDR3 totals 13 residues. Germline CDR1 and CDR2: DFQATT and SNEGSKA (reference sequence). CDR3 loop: CSAQQGGQETQYF. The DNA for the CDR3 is TGCAGTGCGCAACAAGGGGGGCAAGAGACCCAGTACTTC.

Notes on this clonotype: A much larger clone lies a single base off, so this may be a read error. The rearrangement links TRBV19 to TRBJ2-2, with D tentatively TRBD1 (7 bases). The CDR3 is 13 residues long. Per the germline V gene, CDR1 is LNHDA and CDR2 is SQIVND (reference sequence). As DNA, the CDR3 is TGTGCCACCCAGGGGGGCTACACCGGGGAGCTGTTGTTT. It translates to CATQGGYTGELLF.

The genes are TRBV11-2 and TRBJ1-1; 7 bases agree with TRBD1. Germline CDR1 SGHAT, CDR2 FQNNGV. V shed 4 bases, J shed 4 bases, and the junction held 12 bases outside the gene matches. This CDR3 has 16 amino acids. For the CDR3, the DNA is TGTGCCAGCAGCTCACCTCAGGACAGGTTATCCACTGAAGCTTTCTTT. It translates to CASSSPQDRLSTEAFF.